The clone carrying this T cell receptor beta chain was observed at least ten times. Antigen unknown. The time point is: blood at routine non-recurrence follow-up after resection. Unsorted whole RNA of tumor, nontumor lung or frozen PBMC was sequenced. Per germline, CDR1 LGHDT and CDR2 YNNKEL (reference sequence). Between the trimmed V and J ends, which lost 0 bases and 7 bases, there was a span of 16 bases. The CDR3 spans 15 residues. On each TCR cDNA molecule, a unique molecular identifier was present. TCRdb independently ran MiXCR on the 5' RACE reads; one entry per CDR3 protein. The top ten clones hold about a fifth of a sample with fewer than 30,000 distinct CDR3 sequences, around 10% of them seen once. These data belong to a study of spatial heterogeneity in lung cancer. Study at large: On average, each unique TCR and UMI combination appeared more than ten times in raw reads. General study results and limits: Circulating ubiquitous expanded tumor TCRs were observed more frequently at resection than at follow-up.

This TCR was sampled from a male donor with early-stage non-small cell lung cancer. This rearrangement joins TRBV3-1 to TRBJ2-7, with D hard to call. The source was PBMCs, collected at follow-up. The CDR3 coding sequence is TGTGCCAGCAGCCAAGATCCGAGTCTCCTTTGGGAGCAGTACTTC. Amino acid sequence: CASSQDPSLLWEQYF.